This entry lists 28 T cell receptor beta chains sequenced from one sample in a study of human T cells and chemical hapten exposure. TCRdb reprocessed the RACE reads with MiXCR, giving one entry per CDR3 protein. The sample contains 40,000 or so distinct CDR3 sequences, around 12% of which appear only once. Stated time point: pre-sensitization, week 0. The treatment: therapeutic diphenylcyclopropenone sensitization with weekly scalp DPC. The total RNA was obtained from whole blood that was not fractionated. This sample comprised whole blood, obtained in connection with sensitization to the hapten diphenylcyclopropenone (DPC). All receptors come from a woman in her thirties or forties with alopecia areata. Some clones in this sample may be carry-over from other donors' samples.

The chain employs TRBV6-2 or TRBV6-3 and TRBJ1-1, with TRBD1 as a possible D gene (5 bases). CDR1 is MNHEY and CDR2 is SVGEGT in the germline V gene. V was pared by 2 bases and J by 1 base, with 11 bases between. The CDR3 contains 15 residues. In DNA, the CDR3 is TGTGCCAGCAGTTACGAAGGGACGGAGAACACTGAAGCTTTCTTT. Amino acids: CASSYEGTENTEAFF.

Only a few counts were recorded for this clonotype. The gene calls are TRBV29-1 and TRBJ2-3, with TRBD2 matching over 8 bases. The CDR3 runs 16 residues. The germline gives CDR1 SQVTM, CDR2 ANQGSEA. J was trimmed by 7 bases and V by 5 bases; bases with no gene match: 17. CDR3: CSVSTLLAESGNTQYF. DNA of the CDR3: TGCAGCGTTTCCACCCTACTAGCGGAGAGTGGAAATACGCAGTATTTT.

The chain carries TRBV6-4 and TRBJ2-5, with 9 bases matching TRBD2. The CDR3 runs to 14 residues. J was trimmed by 1 base and V by 5 bases; bases with no gene match: 2. CDR1 is MRHNA, CDR2 SNTAGT, per germline. The CDR3 DNA reads as TGTGCCAGCAGTCTGCGGGGGGGCCAAGAGACCCAGTACTTC. Protein product: CASSLRGGQETQYF.

CDR3 amino acids: CASSSDRGAREQYF. Written as DNA, the CDR3 is TGTGCCAGCAGTTCGGACCGTGGGGCTCGGGAGCAGTACTTC. The chain links TRBV28 to TRBJ2-7, with D perhaps TRBD1 (5 bases). Germline-derived CDR1 and CDR2 are MDHEN and SYDVKM. The CDR3 length is 14 residues. Trimming left V 4 bases short and J 7 bases short, with 17 bases between.

The gene calls are TRBV28 and TRBJ2-4, with 8 bases that match TRBD1. There are 11 residues in the CDR3. CDR1 and CDR2 from the germline V gene are MDHEN and SYDVKM. V dropped 7 bases and J dropped 11; count of bases not matched to a gene: 4. In DNA form, the CDR3 reads TGTGCCAGCACAGGGGGCAATGTTCAGTACTTC. It codes for CASTGGNVQYF. The full variable domain, its missing parts supplied by reference TRBV28 and TRBJ2-4, is DVKVTQSSRYLVKRTGEKVFLECVQDMDHENMFWYRQDPGLGLRLIYFSYDVKMKEKGDIPEGYSVSREKKERFSLILESASTNQTSMYLCASTGGNVQYFGAGTRLSVL.

Only a few counts were recorded for this clonotype. This sequence joins TRBV7-2 and TRBJ2-7; D remains unclear. The V end lost 5 bases, the J end lost 3 bases, and 5 bases lay between the germline ends. The CDR3 runs to 11 residues. CDR1 SGHTA and CDR2 FQGNSA come from the germline V gene. The CDR3 here is CASSRIYEQYF. The CDR3 DNA follows: TGTGCCAGCAGCCGGATCTACGAGCAGTACTTC.

This clonotype was seen ten or more times. This chain uses TRBV7-2 with TRBJ2-2, with D perhaps matching TRBD1 (6 bases). Trimming cost V 5 bases and J 5 bases, with 9 bases left between them. This CDR3 has 13 amino acids. CDR1 is SGHTA and CDR2 is FQGNSA in the germline V gene. The CDR3 bases are TGTGCCAGCAGCCCCCAGGGGACCGGGGAGCTGTTTTTT. Translation: CASSPQGTGELFF.

This clonotype occurred a few times. CDR3 DNA: TGCGCCAGCAGCTTAGACGGAAATCAGCCCCAGCATTTT. Translation: CASSLDGNQPQHF. J is TRBJ1-5 and V is TRBV5-1; no firm D call. Germline V gene lookup returns CDR1 SGHRS and CDR2 YFSETQ. There are 13 residues in the CDR3. V gave up 2 bases and J gave up 4 bases, with 7 bases separating them. Full variable domain (remainder filled in from reference TRBV5-1 and TRBJ1-5): KAGVTQTPRYLIKTRGQQVTLSCSPISGHRSVSWYQQTPGQGLQFLFEYFSETQRNKGNFPGRFSGRQFSNSRSEMNVSTLELGDSALYLCASSLDGNQPQHFGDGTRLSIL.

This clonotype was seen at least ten times. The chain has TRBV5-1 and TRBJ1-3; TRBD1 matches 7 bases. With 5 bases clipped from V and 0 bases from J, the junction kept 5 bases outside the gene matches. There are 15 residues in the CDR3. Germline V lookup: CDR1 SGHRS, CDR2 YFSETQ. The CDR3: CASRPTGISGNTIYF. CDR3 in DNA: TGCGCCAGCAGGCCGACAGGGATCTCTGGAAACACCATATATTTT.

This clonotype was seen many times. This rearrangement joins TRBV5-4 to TRBJ1-4; D call uncertain. Trimming took 5 bases from V and 2 from J, leaving 10 bases between them. In germline, CDR1 is SGHNT, CDR2 YYREEE (reference sequence). The CDR3 runs 14 residues. The CDR3 region is CASREHPTNEKLFF. As DNA, the CDR3 is TGTGCCAGCAGAGAACATCCCACTAATGAAAAACTGTTTTTT.

This clonotype was counted many times. The rearrangement uses TRBV29-1 and TRBJ2-7; 7 nucleotides line up with TRBD2. The junction had 6 bases not matched to a gene; V was cut back by 4 bases and J by 6 bases. CDR1 SQVTM and CDR2 ANQGSEA come from the germline V gene. CDR3 length: 12 residues. CDR3 nucleotide sequence: TGCAGCGTTGGCGGGAGCGGAGGCGAGCAGTACTTC. It yields the protein CSVGGSGGEQYF.

The DNA for the CDR3 is TGTGCCAGCAGCTTCTCGACAGGGGTGGGGACTGAAGCTTTCTTT. It specifies CASSFSTGVGTEAFF. The chain combines TRBV7-2 with TRBJ1-1, with TRBD1 identical over 8 bases. The germline V gene encodes CDR1 SGHTA and CDR2 FQGNSA. The CDR3 consists of 15 residues. Trimming cost V 3 bases and J 5 bases; bases outside gene matches: 8.

In its sample, this clonotype was seen many times. The J gene is TRBJ2-2, the V gene TRBV5-6, with a possible D match to TRBD1 (5 bases). V was pared by 0 bases and J by 1 base, with 16 bases between. Germline V lookup: CDR1 SGHDT, CDR2 YYEEEE. The CDR3 spans 18 residues. CDR3 protein: CASSLERGRSRNTGELFF. CDR3 sequence (DNA): TGTGCCAGCAGCTTGGAAAGGGGCAGGTCGAGGAACACCGGGGAGCTGTTTTTT.

This clonotype was recorded at least ten times. The rearrangement uses TRBV30 and TRBJ2-1; 12 bases fit TRBD2. Trimming took 2 bases from V and 3 from J; bases not matched to a gene: 8. Looked up from germline, CDR1 is GTSNPN and CDR2 is SVGIG (reference sequence). This CDR3 is built from 17 residues. CDR3 sequence reads: CAWSILTSGSFYNEQFF. The CDR3, as DNA: TGTGCCTGGAGTATACTGACTAGCGGGAGCTTCTACAATGAGCAGTTCTTC.

This clonotype was counted many times. The chain is built from TRBV29-1 and TRBJ2-7, with D hard to call. The CDR3 contains 15 residues. Between the trimmed V and J ends, which lost 3 bases and 2 bases, there was a span of 17 bases. The germline V gene encodes CDR1 SQVTM and CDR2 ANQGSEA. DNA of the CDR3: TGCAGCGTTGAGGGGTTAGACCCAAGACCCTACGAGCAGTACTTC. Protein: CSVEGLDPRPYEQYF.

The gene calls are TRBV28 and TRBJ2-3; tentatively, D is TRBD1 or TRBD2 (5 bases each). CDR1 MDHEN and CDR2 SYDVKM come from the germline V gene. The CDR3 contains 14 residues. The germline V and J ends were trimmed by 6 bases and 2 bases, with 12 bases remaining between them. CDR3 amino acids: CASSPGRYTDTQYF. The CDR3 nucleotides read TGTGCCAGCAGCCCGGGACGATACACAGATACGCAGTATTTT.

This clonotype was counted many times. The chain has TRBV12-3 or TRBV12-4 and TRBJ2-5; possible D gene TRBD1, 6 bases. V lost 4 bases to trimming and J lost 2 bases, with 14 bases between them. The CDR3 totals 15 residues. CDR3: CASSSGQPIQETQYF. The CDR3 DNA follows: TGTGCCAGCAGTTCAGGACAGCCGATACAAGAGACCCAGTACTTC.

The chain employs TRBV2 and TRBJ1-5; D is unresolved. This CDR3 contains 12 residues. Germline V gives CDR1 SNHLY, CDR2 FYNNEI. V lost 6 bases, J lost 7 bases, and 10 bases lay in between. This CDR3 is CASSLQEQPQHF. The CDR3 DNA follows: TGTGCCAGCAGCCTTCAAGAACAGCCCCAGCATTTT.

This clonotype has a count of ten or more. The chain carries TRBV27 and TRBJ2-1; perhaps TRBD2 as D (6 bases). Germline V gene lookup returns CDR1 MNHEY and CDR2 SMNVEV (reference sequence). V was clipped by 6 bases and J by 3 bases, with 15 bases between them. The CDR3 sequence is 15 residues long. The CDR3 sequence is CASSSGTQGYNEQFF. CDR3 nucleotide sequence: TGTGCCAGCAGCTCAGGGACTCAGGGCTACAATGAGCAGTTCTTC.

The V call is TRBV7-2, the J call TRBJ2-6; D is possibly TRBD1 or TRBD2 (5 bases each). This CDR3 has 14 residues. Looked up from germline, CDR1 is SGHTA and CDR2 is FQGNSA. V shed 5 bases and J shed 2 bases, with 7 bases lying between them. CDR3 nucleotide sequence: TGTGCCAGCAGCAGAGGGGCTGGGGCCAACGTCCTGACTTTC. Amino acid sequence: CASSRGAGANVLTF.

At least ten counts were recorded for this clonotype. The chain employs TRBV27 and TRBJ2-7; D possibly corresponds to TRBD1 (6 bases). The CDR3 is 15 amino acids. V was trimmed by 6 bases and J by 7 bases, leaving 22 bases between them. Germline CDR1 reads MNHEY; CDR2 reads SMNVEV (reference sequence). Here the CDR3 DNA reads TGTGCCAGCAGCCCCACCGTGGGACACCGCTCGGAGCAGTACTTC. Its translation is CASSPTVGHRSEQYF.

This clonotype was seen only a few times. The rearrangement uses TRBV2 and TRBJ2-5, with D unresolved. In germline, CDR1 is SNHLY, CDR2 FYNNEI. V lost 4 bases to trimming and J lost 2 bases, with 2 bases between them. This CDR3 has 11 amino acids. In DNA, the CDR3 is TGTGCCAGCAGTGGTCAAGAGACCCAGTACTTC. Translating gives CASSGQETQYF.

Many counts were recorded for this clonotype. The V call is TRBV5-5, the J call TRBJ2-3, with 8 bases identical to TRBD2. Per the germline V gene, CDR1 is SGHKS and CDR2 is YYEKEE (reference sequence). J was trimmed by 5 bases and V by 0 bases; bases with no gene match: 8. There are 16 residues in the CDR3. The CDR3 loop is CASSLDGGASGDTQYF. The CDR3 region has the DNA TGTGCCAGCAGCTTGGACGGGGGGGCCAGCGGAGATACGCAGTATTTT.

This clonotype was recorded once. V usage is TRBV10-3 and J usage is TRBJ2-6; either TRBD1 or TRBD2 may supply D (5 bases each). This CDR3 region has 13 residues. Trimming pared 2 bases from V and 8 bases from J, leaving 7 bases between. Per germline, CDR1 ENHRY and CDR2 SYGVKD. CDR3 nucleotide sequence: TGTGCCATCAGTGAGGAGGGGACCAACGTCCTGACTTTC. This gives the protein CAISEEGTNVLTF.

V usage is TRBV12-3 or TRBV12-4 and J usage is TRBJ2-1, with 8 bases identical to TRBD1. This CDR3 spans 14 amino acids. V trimming: 6 bases; J trimming: 7 bases; junction bases outside the gene matches: 8. The DNA of the CDR3 is TGTGCCAGCAGCCCGGACAGGGCCAGGAATGAGCAGTTCTTC. Translated, it gives CASSPDRARNEQFF.

This clonotype has at least ten counts. V and J are TRBV19 and TRBJ2-1, with 8 bases fitting TRBD1. The CDR3 contains 14 residues. The trim removed 3 bases at V and 5 bases at J, leaving 3 bases unmatched. Germline V gene lookup returns CDR1 LNHDA and CDR2 SQIVND (reference sequence). CDR3 region: CASSIQGADNEQFF. The CDR3 coding sequence is TGTGCCAGTAGTATCCAGGGGGCCGACAATGAGCAGTTCTTC.

The V call is TRBV28, the J call TRBJ1-1, with 8 bases matching TRBD1. Germline assignment: CDR1 MDHEN and CDR2 SYDVKM. With 6 bases clipped from V and 5 bases from J, the junction kept 2 bases outside the gene matches. This CDR3 spans 12 amino acids. The CDR3 sequence is CASRGQDTEAFF. The CDR3 DNA reads TGTGCCAGCAGGGGACAGGATACTGAAGCTTTCTTT.

This clonotype was picked up many times. This chain joins TRBV10-3 and TRBJ2-7; the match to TRBD2 covers 8 bases. The germline gives CDR1 ENHRY, CDR2 SYGVKD. Trimming took 6 bases from V and 2 from J; bases not matched to a gene: 0. This CDR3 has 12 amino acids. CDR3 in amino acids: CAIRAGAYEQYF. The CDR3 nucleotides read TGTGCCATCAGAGCGGGGGCCTACGAGCAGTACTTC.